This T cell receptor (beta chain) was observed in a study of OX40 agonist ivuxolimab in advanced cancers. Describing the broader study: Ivuxolimab, which targeted the costimulatory receptor OX40 (CD134), was an agonistic, fully human IgG2 monoclonal antibody. Partial responses occurred in three dose-escalation patients: two with cutaneous melanoma and one with hepatocellular carcinoma. Of the 50 to 55 dose-escalation patients, hepatocellular carcinoma was present in approximately 20, melanoma in approximately 15, renal cell carcinoma in 9 and head and neck cancer in 9. The point of sequencing TCRbeta in the periphery was to test whether ivuxolimab changed TCR sequence diversity and drove clonal T-cell expansion. Intravenous ivuxolimab was administered to patients every 2 weeks at six dose levels: 0.01, 0.1, 0.3, 1.5, 3 and 10 mg/kg. In the dose-escalation cohort, roughly 80% of patients were male, and the mean age was about 55 years, with a range of about 23 to 80. The paper describes the monotherapy dose-escalation part (N of about 52 patients) of the phase I trial of ivuxolimab. Prior anti-PD-1, anti-PD-L1 or anti-CTLA-4 therapy was permitted, and checkpoint inhibitors had been received by roughly 40% of dose-escalation patients. Findings and caveats that apply to the study as a whole: Low levels of normalized T-cell clonal expansion were also shown by some nonresponding patients. On average, CD8+ T cells showed more expanded clones than CD4+ T cells after ivuxolimab. Antigen specificity was not determined for the clonally expanded peripheral T cells. In the 0.1-3.0 mg/kg groups, partial responders were among the patients with the lowest normalized peripheral clonal expansion, particularly in CD8+ T cells. Clonal expansion of both CD4+ and CD8+ blood T cells was observed from baseline to week 6 at doses 0.1 to 3.0 mg/kg.

With respect to this clone: Its binding antigen is unknown. Per-base qualities were not stored, and no clone one base away is much larger.

Trimming costs V 1 base and J 11 bases, and their ends lie 14 bases apart. Reading from cysteine to phenylalanine, the CDR3 counts 13 amino acids. The CDR3 DNA has 39 bases and is translated from base 1. The germline V gene (reference sequence) provides CDR1 SEHNR and CDR2 FQNEAQ. Genomic DNA was isolated from the sorted cells so that the TCRbeta CDR3 region could be sequenced. The immunoSEQ Assay was used for sequencing of TCRbeta CDR3 regions. This immuneACCESS table, as held by TCRdb, lists in-frame sequences with V and J called but not all clones. Of the missing ones, under half trace to an unresolved V gene in checked studies; the others have no known cause. Within this sample are some 57,000 clones, with roughly 86% of them counted one time only. About 1.1% of the sample rests with the top ten. The trial excluded patients who had a history of autoimmune disease or were on systemic immunosuppression. In every dose cohort, peripheral blood was drawn for TCR sequencing at baseline, cycle 4 day 1, and cycle 7 day 1. Samples were obtained from an open-label, multicenter, first-in-human phase I dose-escalation trial of ivuxolimab. The trial enrolled adults with locally advanced or metastatic head and neck squamous cell, hepatocellular, melanoma or renal cell carcinoma. Before TCR sequencing, CD4+ T cells and CD8+ T cells were sorted from peripheral blood as separate populations.

This sequence originates from an adult with an advanced solid tumor such as melanoma, head and neck, liver or kidney cancer. The material sequenced was CD4+ or CD8+ T cells sorted from blood, taken in a trial of the OX40 agonist ivuxolimab. The chain was built from TRBV7-9 and TRBJ1-1; a confident D gene designation cannot be given. For the CDR3, the sequence is CASSLGEHSTAFF. The nucleotide sequence reads TGTGCCAGCAGCTTAGGAGAGCACAGTACGGCTTTCTTT.